What follows are 10 T cell receptor beta chains derived from one specimen sequenced in a study of T-cell memory formation after mild COVID-19. TCRdb reprocessed the 5' RACE reads via MiXCR and lists one record per CDR3 protein. The data hold over 300,000 distinct CDR3 sequences, with roughly 20% observed a single time. Source material: PBMCs or a T cell subset sorted from them (not recorded which). The receptor source for this set is a man between 18 and 35 years old who had mild COVID-19 (a few samples of this study predate the infection). Cell type and time point are not known.

This clonotype was seen a few times. The J gene is TRBJ2-1, the V gene TRBV6-6; TRBD1 matches 7 bases. This CDR3 spans 14 amino acids. The V and J ends lost 6 bases and 6 bases, in that order; junction bases with no gene match: 8. Germline V gene data show CDR1 as MNHNY and CDR2 as SVGAGI (reference sequence). CDR3 residues: CASSDTGAPNEQFF. The CDR3 DNA reads TGTGCCAGCAGCGATACAGGGGCTCCCAATGAGCAGTTCTTC.

This clonotype was recorded a few times. V usage is TRBV6-5 and J usage is TRBJ1-1; D remains unclear. The CDR3 consists of 14 residues. CDR1 and CDR2 (germline): MNHEY, SVGAGI. Deletions cut 5 bases from V and 0 bases from J, with 10 bases between. DNA of the CDR3: TGTGCCAGCAGTCCACTGGGGATGAACACTGAAGCTTTCTTT. It yields the protein CASSPLGMNTEAFF.

The sample holds a few counts of this clonotype. The genes are TRBV18 and TRBJ2-3, with D possibly being TRBD1 (5 bases). Trimming took off 6 bases at V and 4 bases at J, with 14 bases between the two ends. The CDR3 has 14 amino acids. CDR1 and CDR2 from the germline V gene are KGHSH and LQKENI. The CDR3 DNA reads as TGTGCCAGCTCCCCAATGTCGACAGCAGATACGCAGTATTTT. This sequence encodes CASSPMSTADTQYF.

The genes are TRBV4-2 and TRBJ1-5, with D possibly TRBD1 on 5 matching bases. V lost 1 base and J 7 bases, leaving 14 bases between the germline ends. The CDR3 runs 15 residues. Germline CDR1 is LGHNA and CDR2 is YNFKEQ. CDR3 in amino acids: CASSQARGERQPQHF. CDR3 coding DNA: TGTGCCAGCAGCCAAGCACGGGGGGAGCGCCAGCCCCAGCATTTT.

This chain joins TRBV4-1 and TRBJ2-3; unclear D gene. Trimming removed 0 bases at V and 7 bases at J, with 5 bases between. Per the germline V gene, CDR1 is MGHRA and CDR2 is YSYEKL. The CDR3 has 12 residues. CDR3 coding DNA: TGCGCCAGCAGCCAAGATCGGTATACGCAGTATTTT. This gives the protein CASSQDRYTQYF.

V is TRBV7-2 and J is TRBJ2-1; D possibly matches TRBD1 or TRBD2 (7 bases each). CDR1 is SGHTA and CDR2 is FQGNSA in the germline V gene. The CDR3 consists of 15 residues. Trimming cost V 6 bases and J 6 bases, with 18 bases left between them. The CDR3 region has the DNA TGTGCCAGCAGACCAGGGGGGGGGCCCCGCAATGAGCAGTTCTTC. This codes for CASRPGGGPRNEQFF.

This clonotype was observed a handful of times. V usage is TRBV7-9 and J usage is TRBJ1-4; 7 nucleotides align to TRBD1. This CDR3 contains 15 residues. V was pared by 4 bases and J by 8 bases, with 10 bases of the junction left unmatched. Germline lookup yields CDR1 SEHNR and CDR2 FQNEAQ (reference sequence). The CDR3 spells CASSSLGGLFEKLFF. The CDR3 DNA reads TGTGCCAGCAGCTCACTAGGGGGCCTGTTCGAAAAACTGTTTTTT.

This clonotype has more than one count but fewer than ten. Here the CDR3 reads CSVDMEQGADTQYF. CDR3 sequence (DNA): TGCAGCGTTGATATGGAACAGGGAGCAGATACGCAGTATTTT. The V gene is TRBV29-1, the J gene TRBJ2-3; TRBD1 is a possible D gene (6 bases). The V gene's germline CDR1 is SQVTM and CDR2 ANQGSEA. V lost 3 bases to trimming and J lost 4 bases, with 14 bases between them. The CDR3 is made up of 14 amino acids.

The CDR3 DNA follows: TGTGCCAGTAGTCCCGACAGAACTGGGGCCAACGTCCTGACTTTC. This codes for CASSPDRTGANVLTF. The chain has TRBV19 and TRBJ2-6; D is possibly TRBD1 (5 bases). Germline assignment: CDR1 LNHDA and CDR2 SQIVND (reference sequence). Trimming stripped 5 bases from V and 2 bases from J, with 10 bases between. The CDR3 sequence is 15 residues long.

V gene TRBV3-1 combines with J gene TRBJ2-1, with 14 bases fitting TRBD2. There are 17 residues in the CDR3. Germline CDR1 and CDR2: LGHDT and YNNKEL (reference sequence). With 6 bases clipped from V and 7 bases from J, the junction kept 11 bases outside the gene matches. DNA for the CDR3: TGTGCCAGCAGAGCAAGACTAGCGGGGGGGTTCGGGAATGAGCAGTTCTTC. Translated: CASRARLAGGFGNEQFF.